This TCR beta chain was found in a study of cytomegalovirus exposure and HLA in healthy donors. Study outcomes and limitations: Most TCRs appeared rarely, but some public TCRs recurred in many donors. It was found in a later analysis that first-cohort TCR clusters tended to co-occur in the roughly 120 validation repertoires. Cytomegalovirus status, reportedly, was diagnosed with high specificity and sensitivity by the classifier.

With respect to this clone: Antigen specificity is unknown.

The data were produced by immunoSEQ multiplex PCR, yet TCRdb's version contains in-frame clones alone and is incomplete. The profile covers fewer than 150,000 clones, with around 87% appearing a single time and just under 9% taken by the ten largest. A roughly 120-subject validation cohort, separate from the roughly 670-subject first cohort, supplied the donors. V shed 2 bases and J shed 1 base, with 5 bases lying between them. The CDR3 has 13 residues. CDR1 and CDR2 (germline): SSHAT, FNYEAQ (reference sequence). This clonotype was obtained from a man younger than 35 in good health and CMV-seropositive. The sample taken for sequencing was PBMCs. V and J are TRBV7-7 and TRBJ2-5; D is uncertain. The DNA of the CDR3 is TGTGCCAGCAGCTTACTCGGCCAAGAGACCCAGTACTTC. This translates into CASSLLGQETQYF.